The clone carrying this TCR beta chain showed up just a few times. What it recognizes is unknown. The data are from a study of blood T cells in healthy people across ages. Overall study results and limits: Percentage of naive T cells showed a strong correlation with TCR beta diversity.

The germline V gene encodes CDR1 MGHDK and CDR2 SYGVNS. Trimming at V came to 3 bases and at J to 6 bases, leaving 13 bases not matched to a gene. The CDR3 contains 17 residues. For the second PCR, which ran for about 7 to 11 cycles, a sample-barcoded 5' primer and a J-beta primer mix were used. TCRdb re-analysed the 5' RACE reads in MiXCR, keeping a single row per CDR3 protein. The sample includes over 950,000 distinct CDR3 sequences, approximately 38% seen only once; the top ten take around 13%. The clonotype originates from a man aged 18 to 30 in good health. The rearrangement uses TRBV25-1 and TRBJ2-1; 8 bases map to TRBD1. Sequenced material: blood. The CDR3 protein is CASSEYPGTGEVNEQFF. The CDR3 DNA reads TGTGCCAGCAGTGAGTACCCCGGGACAGGTGAGGTCAATGAGCAGTTCTTC.